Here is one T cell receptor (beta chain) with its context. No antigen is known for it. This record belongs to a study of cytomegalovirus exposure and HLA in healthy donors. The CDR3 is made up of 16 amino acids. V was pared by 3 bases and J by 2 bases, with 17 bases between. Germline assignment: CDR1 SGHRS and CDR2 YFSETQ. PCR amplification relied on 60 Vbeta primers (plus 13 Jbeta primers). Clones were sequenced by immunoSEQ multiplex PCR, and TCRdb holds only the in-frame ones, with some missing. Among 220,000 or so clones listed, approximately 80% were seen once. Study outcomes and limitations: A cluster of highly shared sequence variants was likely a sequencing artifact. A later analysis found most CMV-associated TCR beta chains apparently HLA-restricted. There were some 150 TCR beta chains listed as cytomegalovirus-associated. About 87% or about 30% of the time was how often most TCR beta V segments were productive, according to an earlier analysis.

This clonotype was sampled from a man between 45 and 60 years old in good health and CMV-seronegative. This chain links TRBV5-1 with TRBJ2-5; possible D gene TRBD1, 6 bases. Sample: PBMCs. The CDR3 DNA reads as TGCGCCAGCAGCTACGGTGTGGTCAGGGGACAAGAGACCCAGTACTTC. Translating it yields CASSYGVVRGQETQYF.